These 20 T cell receptor beta chains were all obtained from the same sample, sequenced in a study of T cells in severe cutaneous drug reactions. Bulk and single-cell libraries used iRepertoire multiplex PCR with TCR subtype-specific primers. After re-calling the multiplex PCR reads, TCRdb lists one entry per CDR3 protein, DNA absent. Listed are about 2,000 distinct CDR3 sequences; 20% falls within the top ten. The patients sequenced had a carbamazepine-induced Stevens-Johnson syndrome or toxic epidermal necrolysis reaction. The specimen sequenced was PBMCs. The source is a human donor with Stevens-Johnson syndrome, a severe cutaneous drug reaction.

This clonotype counts as large by frequency. The rearrangement uses TRBV6-1 and TRBJ2-3; the D call of TRBD2 rests on TCRdb alone, since no DNA is present to check it. The CDR3 contains 14 residues. Germline CDR1 and CDR2: MNHNS and SASEGT. The CDR3 reads CASSIGPLTDTQYF.

This clonotype registers medium-sized (0.01 to 0.1%) by frequency. The chain is built from TRBV7-9 and TRBJ2-1. This CDR3 contains 11 residues. Germline V CDR1 and CDR2: SEHNR, FQNEAQ (reference sequence). CDR3 amino acids: CASPHGHEQFF.

The chain carries TRBV4-1 and TRBJ1-6; TCRdb reports TRBD1, a call that lacks DNA to check it against. Germline V gene lookup returns CDR1 MGHRA and CDR2 YSYEKL. This CDR3 has 15 residues. The CDR3 spells CASSQVGQGHSPLHF.

The rearrangement links TRBV28 to TRBJ2-5; absent DNA, TCRdb's TRBD1 call cannot be checked. The CDR3 loop spans 15 amino acids. Germline V gives CDR1 MDHEN, CDR2 SYDVKM. CDR3 sequence reads: CASSSRQGVGETQYF.

Considering frequency, this clonotype is medium-sized (0.01 to 0.1%). CDR3 amino acids: CASSPVRGWGAEAFF. The J gene is TRBJ1-1, the V gene TRBV12-3 or TRBV12-4; TCRdb's assignment of TRBD1 cannot be checked, as there is no DNA. The CDR3 has 15 amino acids.

This clonotype is called medium-sized based on its frequency. The gene calls are TRBV4-1 and TRBJ2-5; TCRdb outputs TRBD2, but without DNA this stays unchecked. This CDR3 is 17 amino acids long. Germline V lookup: CDR1 MGHRA, CDR2 YSYEKL. CDR3 sequence: CASSQDGVAGTQETQYF.

This clonotype is identified as medium-sized from frequency. The chain links TRBV27 to TRBJ2-7. Per germline, CDR1 MNHEY and CDR2 SMNVEV (reference sequence). This CDR3 is built from 14 residues. Here the CDR3 reads CASSLSWGSYEQYF.

V is TRBV11-2 and J is TRBJ2-7; TCRdb outputs TRBD2, but without DNA this stays unchecked. The CDR3 has 16 residues. Germline CDR1 SGHAT, CDR2 FQNNGV. The CDR3: CASSVTSGGYSYEQYF.

The V and J genes are TRBV10-3 and TRBJ2-2; TCRdb gives TRBD2 as the D gene, but with no DNA this cannot be confirmed. The V gene's germline CDR1 is ENHRY and CDR2 SYGVKD. CDR3 length: 16 residues. The CDR3: CAISPRTSGNTGELFF.

The chain recombines TRBV15 with TRBJ1-3; TCRdb's D gene call, TRBD1, goes unchecked for lack of DNA. CDR1 is LNHNV and CDR2 is YYDKDF in the germline V gene (reference sequence). This CDR3 region has 14 residues. The CDR3 region is CATSRTGDGNTIYF.

This clonotype ranks as medium-sized in terms of frequency. The genes are TRBV12-5 and TRBJ2-7; absent DNA, TCRdb's TRBD2 call cannot be checked. Germline loops: CDR1 LGHNT, CDR2 FRNRAP. The CDR3 loop spans 14 amino acids. The CDR3 here is CASGPPERSYEQYF. Variable domain in full (rest from reference TRBV12-5 and TRBJ2-7): DARVTQTPRHKVTEMGQEVTMRCQPILGHNTVFWYRQTMMQGLELLAYFRNRAPLDDSGMPKDRFSAEMPDATLATLKIQPSEPRDSAVYFCASGPPERSYEQYFGPGTRLTVT.

The chain recombines TRBV11-2 with TRBJ2-7. This CDR3 spans 14 amino acids. Germline V lookup: CDR1 SGHAT, CDR2 FQNNGV. The CDR3 reads CASSLGGGSYEQYF. Complete variable domain (other parts from reference TRBV11-2 and TRBJ2-7): EAGVAQSPRYKIIEKRQSVAFWCNPISGHATLYWYQQILGQGPKLLIQFQNNGVVDDSQLPKDRFSAERLKGVDSTLKIQPAKLEDSAVYLCASSLGGGSYEQYFGPGTRLTVT.

Frequency places this clonotype as medium-sized. This chain connects TRBV4-1 to TRBJ2-7. Per the germline V gene, CDR1 is MGHRA and CDR2 is YSYEKL. The CDR3 loop spans 13 amino acids. CDR3 region: CASSQLGLGEQYF.

By frequency, this clonotype is medium-sized (0.01 to 0.1%). The genes are TRBV13 and TRBJ1-3; TCRdb names TRBD1, which stays unverified in the absence of DNA. The CDR3 runs to 15 residues. From germline, CDR1 is PRHDT and CDR2 FYEKMQ (reference sequence). This CDR3 reads CASSLTGPSGNTIYF.

Its frequency marks this clonotype as medium-sized. The chain uses TRBV6-2 or TRBV6-3 and TRBJ2-7; TCRdb proposes TRBD1, but this gene call is untestable without DNA. Germline values: CDR1 MNHEY, CDR2 SVGEGT. The CDR3 covers 13 residues. CDR3 sequence reads: CASSYGGAREQYF.

This chain connects TRBV6-5 to TRBJ2-3; checking the TCRdb D call of TRBD1 is not possible without DNA. The CDR3 runs 14 residues. Per germline, CDR1 MNHEY and CDR2 SVGAGI. The CDR3 sequence: CASSYGARADTQYF.

This clonotype ranks as medium-sized in terms of frequency. CDR3 loop: CASSLSDTQYF. The gene calls are TRBV12-3 or TRBV12-4 and TRBJ2-3. The CDR3 has 11 residues.

This clonotype is medium-sized by frequency. The V gene is TRBV12-3 or TRBV12-4, the J gene TRBJ1-1; there is no DNA to check the TCRdb D call of TRBD1. This CDR3 is built from 13 residues. The CDR3 sequence is CASRSQGNTEAFF.

The rearrangement uses TRBV9 and TRBJ1-2; TCRdb proposes TRBD1, but this gene call is untestable without DNA. Per the germline V gene, CDR1 is SGDLS and CDR2 is YYNGEE. There are 15 residues in the CDR3. The chain's CDR3 is CASSADDRVNYGYTF. The full variable domain, rest sourced from reference TRBV9 and TRBJ1-2, is DSGVTQTPKHLITATGQRVTLRCSPRSGDLSVYWYQQSLDQGLQFLIQYYNGEERAKGNILERFSAQQFPDLHSELNLSSLELGDSALYFCASSADDRVNYGYTFGSGTRLTVV.

The V and J genes are TRBV2 and TRBJ1-5; the TRBD1 assignment by TCRdb is unverifiable without DNA. The CDR3 extends over 15 amino acids. Germline values: CDR1 SNHLY, CDR2 FYNNEI. The CDR3 sequence: CASSPTGYSNQPQHF.